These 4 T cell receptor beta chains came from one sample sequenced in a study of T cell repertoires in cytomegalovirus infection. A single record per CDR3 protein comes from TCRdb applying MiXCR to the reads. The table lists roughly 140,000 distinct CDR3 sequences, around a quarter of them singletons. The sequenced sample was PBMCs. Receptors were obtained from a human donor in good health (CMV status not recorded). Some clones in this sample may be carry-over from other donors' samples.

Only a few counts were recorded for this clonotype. CDR3 amino acids: CASSQDYRGLIRHEQYF. The CDR3 region has the DNA TGCGCCAGCAGCCAAGATTACAGGGGCCTCATACGGCACGAGCAGTACTTC. The rearrangement joins TRBV4-3 to TRBJ2-7; 7 bases fit TRBD1. The trim removed 0 bases at V and 5 bases at J, leaving 13 bases unmatched. This CDR3 contains 17 residues. Germline loops: CDR1 LGHNA, CDR2 YSLEER.

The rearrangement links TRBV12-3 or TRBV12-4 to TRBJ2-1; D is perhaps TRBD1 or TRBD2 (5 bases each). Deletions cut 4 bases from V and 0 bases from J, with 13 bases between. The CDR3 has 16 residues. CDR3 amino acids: CASSSGTRRSYNEQFF. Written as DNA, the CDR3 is TGTGCCAGCAGTTCCGGGACCCGCCGCTCCTACAATGAGCAGTTCTTC.

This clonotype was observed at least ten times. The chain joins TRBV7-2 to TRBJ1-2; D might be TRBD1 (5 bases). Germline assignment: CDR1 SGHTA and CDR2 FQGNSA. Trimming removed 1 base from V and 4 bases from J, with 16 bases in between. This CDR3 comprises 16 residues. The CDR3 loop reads CASSLGQGASGYGYTF. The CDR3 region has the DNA TGTGCCAGCAGCTTAGGACAAGGGGCCTCTGGCTATGGCTACACCTTC.

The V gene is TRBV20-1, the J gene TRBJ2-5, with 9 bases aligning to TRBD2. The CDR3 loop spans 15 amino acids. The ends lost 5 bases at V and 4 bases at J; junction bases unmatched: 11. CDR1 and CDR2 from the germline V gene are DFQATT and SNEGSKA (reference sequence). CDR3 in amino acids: CSAGQGAGGIETQYF. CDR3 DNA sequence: TGCAGTGCTGGCCAGGGAGCGGGGGGAATAGAGACCCAGTACTTC.